This T cell receptor beta chain was sequenced during a study of T cell repertoires in cytomegalovirus infection. The V gene's germline CDR1 is SGHAT and CDR2 FQNNGV. The CDR3 has 15 amino acids. On this clonotype: A much larger clone is a single base away; this may be a read error.

In TCRdb, the reads were re-called with MiXCR into one record per CDR3 protein. Here the sample spans 250,000 to 300,000 distinct CDR3 sequences, roughly 15% being singletons. This sequence was found in a human donor in good health (CMV status not recorded). Some clones in this sample may be carry-over from other donors' samples. The J gene is TRBJ2-2, the V gene TRBV11-2, with D possibly being TRBD1 or TRBD2 (5 bases each). Sequenced input: PBMCs. The CDR3 reads CASSFGRAYTGEPFF. DNA of the CDR3: TGTGCCAGCAGCTTCGGCAGGGCGTACACCGGGGAGCCGTTTTTT.